This T cell receptor (beta chain) was found in a study of siplizumab effects on memory and regulatory T cells. Assaying covered some 10^5 TCR templates per sample. The repertoire was sequenced with immunoSEQ multiplex PCR; TCRdb's copy has only in-frame clones and lacks some. This table has around 100,000 clones, more than 85% appearing once. The CDR3 loop spans 15 amino acids. Germline V lookup: CDR1 SEHNR, CDR2 FQNEAQ (reference sequence). J lost 3 bases, V lost 5 bases, and 5 bases had no gene match. The TCR comes from a human donor in good health. Source material: CD4+ T cells sorted from blood. V and J are TRBV7-9 and TRBJ1-5; 9 bases are a match to TRBD1. This chain's CDR3 is CASSLRTGANQPQHF. CDR3 bases: TGTGCCAGCAGCCTTCGGACAGGGGCCAATCAGCCCCAGCATTTT.